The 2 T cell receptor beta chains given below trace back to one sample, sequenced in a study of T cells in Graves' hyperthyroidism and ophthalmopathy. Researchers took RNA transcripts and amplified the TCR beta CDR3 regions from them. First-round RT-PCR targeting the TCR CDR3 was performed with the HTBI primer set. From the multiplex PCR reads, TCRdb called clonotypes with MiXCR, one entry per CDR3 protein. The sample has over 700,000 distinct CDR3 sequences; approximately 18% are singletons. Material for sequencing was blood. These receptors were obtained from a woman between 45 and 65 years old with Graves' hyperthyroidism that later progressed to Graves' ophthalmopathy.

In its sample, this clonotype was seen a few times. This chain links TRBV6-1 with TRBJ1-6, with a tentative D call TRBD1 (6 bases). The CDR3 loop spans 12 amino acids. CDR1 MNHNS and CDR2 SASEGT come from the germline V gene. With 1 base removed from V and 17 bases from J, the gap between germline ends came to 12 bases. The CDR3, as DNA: TGTGCCAGCAGTGAAGTCCGGGGGCACGTCCACTTT. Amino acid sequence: CASSEVRGHVHF.

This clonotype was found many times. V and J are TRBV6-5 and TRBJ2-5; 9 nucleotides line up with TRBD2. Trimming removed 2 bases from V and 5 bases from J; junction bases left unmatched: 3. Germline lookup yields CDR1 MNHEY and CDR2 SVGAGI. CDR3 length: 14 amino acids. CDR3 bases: TGTGCCAGCAGTTACGCGGGGGGGGAGGAGACCCAGTACTTC. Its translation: CASSYAGGEETQYF.